Listed below are T cell receptor beta chains from one sample, sequenced in a study of blood T cell repertoires in COVID-19. Clones were sequenced by immunoSEQ multiplex PCR, and TCRdb holds only the in-frame ones, with some missing. The data hold 400,000 to 500,000 clones, with 86% observed a single time. Material for sequencing was peripheral blood. Receptors were obtained from a woman aged 25-40 years with active or convalescent COVID-19. Each CDR3 is given with its conserved first and last residue. D genes are given only for firm matches. The listing skips clone size in some rows; elsewhere it reads once, few, many or a size class.

v_gene	d_gene	abundance	j_gene	CDR3aa	CDR3nt
TRBV10-3	.	.	TRBJ2-7	CAISESSVVSEKQYF	TGTGCCATCAGTGAGTCTTCTGTGGTTTCGGAGAAGCAGTACTTC
TRBV5-4	TRBD1	.	TRBJ2-1	CASSLEGTAYNEQFF	TGTGCCAGCAGCTTGGAGGGGACAGCCTACAATGAGCAGTTCTTC
TRBV2	TRBD1	.	TRBJ2-5	CASSLRTGGFETQYF	TGTGCCAGCAGTCTAAGGACAGGGGGCTTTGAGACCCAGTACTTC
TRBV6-1	TRBD1	.	TRBJ1-3	CASSEAGGAFGNTIYF	TGTGCCAGCAGTGAAGCAGGGGGCGCATTTGGAAACACCATATATTTT
TRBV27	.	once	TRBJ2-7	CASSSTSSSRYYEQYF	TGTGCCAGCAGTTCCACCTCCAGTTCAAGGTACTATGAGCAGTACTTC
TRBV5-1	.	.	TRBJ1-1	CASSLVPGNTEAFF	TGCGCCAGCAGCTTGGTTCCAGGGAACACTGAAGCTTTCTTT
TRBV19	TRBD1	few	TRBJ1-1	CASSISDRVNTEAFF	TGTGCCAGTAGTATATCGGACAGGGTGAACACTGAAGCTTTCTTT
TRBV3-1/TRBV3-2	.	.	TRBJ1-2	CASSFGGDLGNYGYTF	TGTGCCAGCAGCTTCGGGGGGGATTTAGGGAACTATGGCTACACCTTC
TRBV25-1	.	.	TRBJ2-3	CASSRDTQYF	TGTGCCAGCAGTCGGGATACGCAGTATTTT
TRBV5-6	.	once	TRBJ1-6	CASSLVRGNFDSPLHF	TGTGCCAGCAGCTTGGTTCGGGGGAACTTTGATTCACCCCTCCACTTT
TRBV3-1/TRBV3-2	.	.	TRBJ2-1	CASSQGGPHDNEQFF	TGTGCCAGCAGCCAGGGGGGGCCTCACGACAATGAGCAGTTCTTC
TRBV6-5	.	once	TRBJ1-1	CASSYLAEMNTEAFF	TGTGCCAGCAGTTACTTGGCTGAAATGAACACTGAAGCTTTCTTT
TRBV18	.	once	TRBJ2-5	CASSPRDAEVGTQYF	TGTGCCAGCTCCCCGCGGGACGCTGAGGTTGGGACCCAGTACTTC
TRBV2	.	.	TRBJ1-2	CASSGRVYGYTF	TGTGCCAGCAGTGGACGGGTTTATGGCTACACCTTC
TRBV19	.	.	TRBJ1-2	CASSTSRGNYGYTF	TGTGCCAGTAGTACTAGTCGGGGGAACTATGGCTACACCTTC
TRBV19	TRBD1	.	TRBJ1-1	CASTLNWDRENTEAFF	TGTGCCAGTACCCTAAACTGGGACAGAGAGAACACTGAAGCTTTCTTT
TRBV7-6	TRBD1	.	TRBJ2-3	CASSSTGIPTDTQYF	TGTGCCAGCAGCTCGACAGGGATTCCCACAGATACGCAGTATTTT
TRBV11-2	TRBD2	.	TRBJ2-7	CASSLLGSGTYEQYF	TGTGCCAGCAGCCTATTGGGTAGCGGGACCTACGAGCAGTACTTC
TRBV4-1	TRBD1	.	TRBJ1-2	CASSHGTGQQGYTF	TGCGCCAGCAGCCACGGGACAGGTCAACAGGGCTACACCTTC
TRBV19	TRBD1	.	TRBJ1-6	CASSRGTGNSPLHF	TGTGCCAGTAGTAGGGGGACAGGCAATTCACCCCTCCACTTT
TRBV27	TRBD1	.	TRBJ2-5	CASSTGQGNQETQYF	TGTGCCAGCAGTACGGGACAGGGAAATCAAGAGACCCAGTACTTC
TRBV4-1	TRBD1	.	TRBJ2-7	CASSQVIGQERLEQYF	TGCGCCAGCAGCCAAGTCATCGGACAGGAGAGGCTCGAGCAGTACTTC
TRBV19	.	.	TRBJ1-5	CASSQGYSNQPQHF	TGTGCCAGTAGTCAGGGGTACAGCAATCAGCCCCAGCATTTT
TRBV11-2	.	.	TRBJ2-5	CASSLDRYSMQETQYF	TGTGCCAGCAGCTTAGACAGGTACTCCATGCAAGAGACCCAGTACTTC
TRBV30	.	.	TRBJ2-5	CAWSLSRFREYQETQYF	TGTGCCTGGAGTCTTAGCCGGTTCCGGGAGTACCAAGAGACCCAGTACTTC
TRBV7-9	.	.	TRBJ2-7	CASSLAPGEISYEQYF	TGTGCCAGCAGCTTAGCTCCGGGGGAGATCTCCTACGAGCAGTACTTC
TRBV5-4	TRBD2	.	TRBJ2-1	CASSLVVTSGDGEQFF	TGTGCCAGCAGCTTGGTCGTGACTAGCGGGGATGGTGAGCAGTTCTTC
TRBV5-5	TRBD2	.	TRBJ2-3	CASSSGTGTDTQYF	TGTGCCAGCAGTAGCGGGACCGGCACAGATACGCAGTATTTT
TRBV12-3/TRBV12-4	TRBD1	.	TRBJ1-2	CASSTGQIYGYTF	TGTGCCAGCAGCACGGGACAGATCTATGGCTACACCTTC
TRBV18	.	.	TRBJ1-2	CASSPGREKESYGYTF	TGTGCCAGCTCACCAGGAAGGGAGAAGGAGAGCTATGGCTACACCTTC
TRBV5-5	.	.	TRBJ1-3	CASSSSAGLGNTIYF	TGTGCCAGCAGCTCCTCCGCAGGGTTGGGAAACACCATATATTTT
TRBV5-1	TRBD1	.	TRBJ1-4	CASSLATGDNEKLFF	TGCGCCAGCAGCTTGGCGACAGGGGACAATGAAAAACTGTTTTTT
TRBV4-1	.	.	TRBJ1-1	CASSQGLTEAFF	TGCGCCAGCAGCCAGGGCCTGACTGAAGCTTTCTTT
TRBV10-3	TRBD1	.	TRBJ2-5	CAISESSAGGKGETQYF	TGTGCCATCAGTGAGTCTTCGGCAGGGGGCAAAGGGGAGACCCAGTACTTC
TRBV19	TRBD1	.	TRBJ1-1	CASRGQPSTEAFF	TGTGCCAGTAGGGGACAGCCAAGCACTGAAGCTTTCTTT
TRBV7-9	.	.	TRBJ2-5	CASSLSSQETQYF	TGTGCCAGCAGCTTATCCAGCCAAGAGACCCAGTACTTC
TRBV5-5	TRBD1	.	TRBJ1-2	CASRTDRGDHGYTF	TGTGCCAGCAGAACCGACAGGGGGGATCATGGCTACACCTTC
TRBV11-1	.	.	TRBJ2-1	CASRSRDPRNEQFF	TGTGCCAGCAGGTCCAGAGACCCCAGGAATGAGCAGTTCTTC
TRBV6-5	.	.	TRBJ1-1	CASSYWGRLNTEAFF	TGTGCCAGCAGTTACTGGGGGCGTTTGAACACTGAAGCTTTCTTT
TRBV3-1/TRBV3-2	.	.	TRBJ1-2	CASSQEWATSNYGYTF	TGTGCCAGCAGCCAAGAGTGGGCAACCTCTAACTATGGCTACACCTTC
TRBV18	TRBD1	.	TRBJ1-5	CASSPAGGRQPQHF	TGTGCCAGCTCACCGGCAGGGGGTAGGCAGCCCCAGCATTTT
TRBV19	TRBD1	once	TRBJ1-2	CASSIGQGGANYGYTF	TGTGCCAGTAGTATCGGGCAAGGGGGCGCCAACTATGGCTACACCTTC
TRBV19	.	.	TRBJ1-3	CASSSTTANSGNTIYF	TGTGCCAGTAGTAGCACGACAGCCAACTCTGGAAACACCATATATTTT
TRBV7-2	.	.	TRBJ2-3	CASSPGGENTDTQYF	TGTGCCAGCAGCCCGGGCGGGGAAAACACAGATACGCAGTATTTT
TRBV27	.	once	TRBJ2-2	CASSPTNTGELFF	TGTGCCAGCAGTCCCACGAACACCGGGGAGCTGTTTTTT
TRBV29-1	.	.	TRBJ1-1	CSVYPGNTEAFF	TGCAGCGTTTACCCGGGGAACACTGAAGCTTTCTTT
TRBV7-8	TRBD2	.	TRBJ2-1	CASSLVSSGSNNEQFF	TGTGCCAGCAGCTTAGTTTCTAGCGGGAGTAATAATGAGCAGTTCTTC
TRBV19	TRBD1	.	TRBJ1-2	CASNKGQGAGVYTF	TGTGCCAGTAATAAGGGACAGGGGGCAGGTGTGTACACCTTC
TRBV3-1/TRBV3-2	TRBD2	.	TRBJ2-3	CASSGGGGAFYTQYF	TGTGCCAGCAGCGGGGGCGGGGGGGCCTTTTATACGCAGTATTTT
TRBV5-1	TRBD2	.	TRBJ2-2	CASSFRAGVPGELFF	TGCGCCAGCAGCTTCCGGGCGGGGGTGCCCGGGGAGCTGTTTTTT
TRBV27	.	.	TRBJ1-5	CASSPPGQPQHF	TGTGCCAGCAGTCCCCCCGGTCAGCCCCAGCATTTT
TRBV19	.	.	TRBJ1-3	CASSLGGLSGNTIYF	TGTGCCAGTAGTTTGGGGGGGCTGTCTGGAAACACCATATATTTT
TRBV5-1	.	.	TRBJ2-7	CASSFSRDEQYF	TGCGCCAGCAGCTTTTCCAGGGACGAGCAGTACTTC
TRBV14	.	.	TRBJ1-3	CASSQFISGNTIYF	TGTGCCAGCAGCCAATTCATCTCTGGAAACACCATATATTTT